The clone carrying this TCR beta chain occurred many times. Its target is not known. Time point noted: newly diagnosed GD, antithyroid drugs for less than 3 months. PBMC RNA was the source of the TCR library. The guidelines of the American Thyroid Association were the basis for diagnosing Graves' disease. These data belong to a study of regulatory T cells in long-lasting Graves disease. CDR3 length equals 13 residues. Germline values: CDR1 GTSNPN, CDR2 SVGIG (reference sequence). Trimming stripped 5 bases from V and 2 bases from J, with 10 bases between. According to the study, TCR beta libraries were built with iRepertoire HTBI primers and CDR3-region Arm-PCR. Each CDR3 protein is one row after TCRdb ran MiXCR on the multiplex PCR reads. The repertoire holds about 450,000 distinct CDR3 sequences, with about 14% as singletons. General study points: Favoring TRBV28, TRBJ1-2 and TRBJ2-5 was a feature seen in persistent disease.

In addition, the sample was reused for a study of T cells in Graves' hyperthyroidism and ophthalmopathy. From that second work: A model using 13 V-J features told ophthalmopathy apart from stable hyperthyroidism.

The source material was peripheral blood mononuclear cells (PBMCs), sampled at new diagnosis, from a patient treated with antithyroid drugs. The TCR comes from a woman between 45 and 65 years old with Graves disease. The J gene is TRBJ1-5, the V gene TRBV30; D gene ambiguous. CDR3 in DNA: TGTGCCTGGGCCGGTAGGGGCAATCAGCCCCAGCATTTT. Translation gives CAWAGRGNQPQHF.